A single sample gave rise to the 7 T cell receptor beta chains below, sequenced in a study of control samples from healthy donors and cancer patients. Sequenced by immunoSEQ multiplex PCR; TCRdb stores in-frame clones only, minus some. The data hold approximately 98,000 clones, with approximately 82% observed a single time. Specimen: blood. The receptors derive from a young man in good health.

The chain employs TRBV10-3 and TRBJ1-2; D is possibly TRBD1 (6 bases). Trimming left V 4 bases short and J 6 bases short, with 15 bases between. CDR1 is ENHRY, CDR2 SYGVKD, per germline. This CDR3 region has 14 residues. For the CDR3, the DNA is TGTGCCATCAGTGGCATACAGGGTACGAATGGCTACACCTTC. It specifies CAISGIQGTNGYTF.

This clone occurred once. V usage is TRBV19 and J usage is TRBJ2-3, with 9 bases that match TRBD1. There are 16 residues in the CDR3. V lost 5 bases to trimming and J lost 5 bases; unmatched junction nucleotides: 11. Germline assignment: CDR1 LNHDA and CDR2 SQIVND (reference sequence). The CDR3 region has the DNA TGTGCCAGTAGTGTCCCCGGGACAGGGATGGAAGATACGCAGTATTTT. Amino acid sequence: CASSVPGTGMEDTQYF.

This chain uses TRBV29-1 with TRBJ1-1, with no clear D. CDR3 length: 12 amino acids. V gave up 6 bases and J gave up 1 base, with 9 bases separating them. CDR1 is SQVTM and CDR2 is ANQGSEA in the germline V gene. The CDR3 region has the DNA TGCAGCGTCGGACGCAGGAACACTGAAGCTTTCTTT. Its protein product is CSVGRRNTEAFF. Variable domain in full (rest from reference TRBV29-1 and TRBJ1-1): SAVISQKPSRDICQRGTSLTIQCQVDSQVTMMFWYRQQPGQSLTLIATANQGSEATYESGFVIDKFPISRPNLTFSTLTVSNMSPEDSSIYLCSVGRRNTEAFFGQGTRLTVV.

V is TRBV2 and J is TRBJ2-5; TRBD1 or TRBD2 may be the D gene (5 bases each). Trimming took off 5 bases at V and 1 base at J, with 23 bases between the two ends. The CDR3 spans 18 residues. Germline CDR1 SNHLY, CDR2 FYNNEI. In nucleotides, the CDR3 is TGTGCCAGCAGTCAATCCGCACACTTTCCGGGACCCCAAGAGACCCAGTACTTC. Translating gives CASSQSAHFPGPQETQYF.

This clone has just a few counts. One end of the junction varies from germline; a read error may be responsible. This chain connects TRBV7-7 to TRBJ1-1, with D perhaps matching TRBD1 (6 bases). This CDR3 region has 14 residues. Looked up from germline, CDR1 is SSHAT and CDR2 is FNYEAQ (reference sequence). The CDR3 bases are TGTGCTAGCAGCCCCGGGCAGGGGAGCACTGAAGCTTTCTTT. It is translated as CASSPGQGSTEAFF.

V is TRBV5-4 and J is TRBJ1-3; no definite D call. Between the trimmed V and J ends, which lost 3 bases and 0 bases, there was a span of 4 bases. Germline CDR1 is SGHNT and CDR2 is YYREEE (reference sequence). The CDR3 covers 13 residues. The CDR3 DNA is TGTGCCAGCAGCTCACGCTCTGGAAACACCATATATTTT. Translating it yields CASSSRSGNTIYF.

This clone was picked up one time. The chain has TRBV12-3 or TRBV12-4 and TRBJ1-1; D gene ambiguous. Trimming cost V 2 bases and J 2 bases, with 3 bases left between them. This CDR3 has 12 residues. The CDR3 nucleotides read TGTGCCAGCAGTTTATTTAACACTGAAGCTTTCTTT. Translation gives CASSLFNTEAFF.